This T cell receptor (beta chain) is drawn from a study of T cell responses to AZD1222 COVID-19 vaccine. Study-level points and caveats: Vaccine-associated CD4 TCRs ranged over spike, dominating at 160-218 and 743-854. Variant regions that are unmutated are reportedly the target of nearly half of spike-specific TCRs.

Assay: immunoSEQ multiplex PCR; the TCRdb copy retains only in-frame clones and omits some. The sample yields more than 110,000 clones, over 85% seen once. Concerning this clone: Antigen: not known.

The CDR3 runs to 15 residues. With 4 bases removed from V and 6 bases from J, the gap between germline ends came to 16 bases. Germline loops: CDR1 MNHEY, CDR2 SMNVEV (reference sequence). The V call is TRBV27, the J call TRBJ1-5; TRBD1 might be the D (6 bases). The TCR originated in an adult in good health. Sequencing used peripheral blood, obtained on day 0 of AZD1222 vaccination. CDR3 in DNA: TGTGCCAGCAGTTCTAGGGGGGGTGCAGTTCAGCCCCAGCATTTT. It is translated as CASSSRGGAVQPQHF.